This T cell receptor beta chain emerged from a study of shared clonotypes between healthy human individuals. Study summary: Serving as donors were a couple of women and three men, whose ages spanned 18 to 49. Overall study results and limits: What limited the represented genetic and exposure-history diversity was the small number of donors.

Assay: immunoSEQ multiplex PCR; the TCRdb copy retains only in-frame clones and omits some. The table includes some 630,000 clones, less than 80% detected once. In regard to this clone: Its antigen is as yet unknown.

The trim removed 7 bases at V and 0 bases at J, leaving 8 bases unmatched. The CDR3 sequence is 15 residues long. This sequence originates from a woman aged 30 to 39 in good health. The rearrangement joins TRBV23-1 to TRBJ2-7, with 8 bases fitting TRBD1. TRBV23-1 qualifies as an ORF whose function is uncertain. Sequenced input: memory CD4+ T cells sorted from blood. Regarding subset: CD45RA-negative fraction. CDR3 amino acids: CASTLRGQVSYEQYF. The DNA for the CDR3 is TGCGCCAGCACCCTAAGGGGACAGGTCTCCTACGAGCAGTACTTC.